The rows below give T cell receptor beta chains drawn from one sample of a study of Ad26.COV2.S vaccination and SARS-CoV-2 variants. The method was immunoSEQ multiplex PCR; TCRdb's version includes in-frame clones alone and lacks a portion of them. The sample records 300,000 to 350,000 clones, about 86% being singletons. Sequencing used peripheral blood, obtained in a trial of Ad26.COV2.S vaccine versus placebo. These receptors were collected from a person between 18 and 60 years old who received the Ad26.COV2.S COVID-19 vaccine or a placebo. Each CDR3 is given with its conserved first and last residue. The D gene is left open where the match is weak. Expanded clones get a size class; other rows say once, few or many, or leave the size out.

d_gene,j_gene,len,v_gene,abundance,CDR3nt,CDR3aa
TRBD1,TRBJ1-2,15,TRBV2,.,TGTGCCAGCAGCGACGACAGGGCCACCGTCTATGGCTACACCTTC,CASSDDRATVYGYTF
.,TRBJ1-1,12,TRBV18,.,TGTGCCAGCTCACCGTGGGAAACTGAAGCTTTCTTT,CASSPWETEAFF
TRBD2,TRBJ2-4,16,TRBV3-1/TRBV3-2,.,TGTGCCAGCAGCACCGGGACTAGCGGGGAAAAAAACATTCAGTACTTC,CASSTGTSGEKNIQYF
TRBD1,TRBJ1-4,15,TRBV25-1,.,TGTGCCAGCAGTGACCGGACAGGGCTTAATGAAAAACTGTTTTTT,CASSDRTGLNEKLFF
.,TRBJ1-4,15,TRBV6-6,.,TGTGCCAGCAGTTACCCAGGGGCGGCTAATGAAAAACTGTTTTTT,CASSYPGAANEKLFF
.,TRBJ2-3,14,TRBV5-8,.,TGTGCCAGCAGCCCAGGGGTAGGGGGGGATACGCAGTATTTT,CASSPGVGGDTQYF
TRBD2,TRBJ2-7,15,TRBV18,once,TGTGCCAGCTCACCGACTAGCGGGGGGATCTACGAGCAGTACTTC,CASSPTSGGIYEQYF
.,TRBJ2-2,13,TRBV12-5,once,TGTGCTAGTGGTTTAACAGGGCCCGGGGAGCTGTTTTTT,CASGLTGPGELFF
.,TRBJ1-2,15,TRBV19,.,TGTGCCAGTAGTATACAGGAGCGGGGATTCTATGGCTACACCTTC,CASSIQERGFYGYTF
.,TRBJ1-6,12,TRBV28,.,TGTGCCAGCACCACAGCTAATTCACCCCTCCACTTT,CASTTANSPLHF
TRBD1,TRBJ2-1,15,TRBV5-4,few,TGTGCCAGCAGCTTCGGGACAGGGGGCTACAATGAGCAGTTCTTC,CASSFGTGGYNEQFF
.,TRBJ1-3,12,TRBV2,.,TGTGCCAGCAGGGTCTCTGGAAACACCATATATTTT,CASRVSGNTIYF
.,TRBJ2-3,13,TRBV5-4,.,TGTGCCAGCAGCTTCGGGCGGACGGATACGCAGTATTTT,CASSFGRTDTQYF
.,TRBJ2-7,14,TRBV7-2,.,TGTGCCAGCAGCTTCTGGGACGGAGCCTACGAGCAGTACTTC,CASSFWDGAYEQYF
TRBD1,TRBJ2-7,13,TRBV27,.,TGTGCCAGCAGAAGACAGGGGCCCCACGAGCAGTACTTC,CASRRQGPHEQYF
.,TRBJ1-3,15,TRBV10-3,.,TGTGCCATCAGTTTGACAGAGATCTCTGGAAACACCATATATTTT,CAISLTEISGNTIYF